This TCR beta chain originates from a study of early T cells in non-severe SARS-CoV-2 infection. Study details: Sequencing of bulk RNA from unsorted whole blood was done, without chain pairing.

V dropped 2 bases and J dropped 5 bases, with 16 bases sitting between them. The CDR3 contains 15 residues. Germline V gene data show CDR1 as SGHTS and CDR2 as YDEGEE. This clonotype appeared many times. Researchers tagged individual cDNA molecules with unique molecular identifiers. A single record per CDR3 protein comes from TCRdb applying MiXCR to the 5' RACE reads. The sample has approximately 15,000 distinct CDR3 sequences; around 5.8% are singletons. The clonotype originates from an adult who was a healthcare worker with PCR-confirmed SARS-CoV-2 infection or an uninfected control (not recorded which). This chain links TRBV5-8 with TRBJ1-1, with TRBD1 as a possible D gene (5 bases). The input for sequencing was whole blood, taken at baseline. The CDR3 nucleotides are TGTGCCAGCAGCTTAATAATCGAGCAGGGTACTGAAGCTTTCTTT. Its translation is CASSLIIEQGTEAFF.